Presented here are 5 T cell receptor beta chains from one specimen sequenced in a study of radiation and T cells in renal cell carcinoma. Produced via immunoSEQ multiplex PCR; TCRdb's table is partial and in-frame only. The table has about 150,000 clones, about 87% seen once. This sample's time point: baseline pretreatment blood. Treatment meaning: 15 Gy SBRT to primary tumor, nephrectomy 4 weeks later. The specimen comprised blood, sampled from a patient whose treatment included radiotherapy and nephrectomy. The receptors shown here come from a woman in her 70s with renal cell carcinoma.

The rearrangement joins TRBV5-1 to TRBJ1-6; 8 bases agree with TRBD1. The V and J ends lost 6 bases and 1 base, in that order; junction bases with no gene match: 3. The CDR3 covers 15 residues. From germline, CDR1 is SGHRS and CDR2 YFSETQ. The DNA of the CDR3 is TGCGCCAGCACCCAGGGGGCGTCCTATAATTCACCCCTCCACTTT. Translated: CASTQGASYNSPLHF. The full variable domain, in which reference TRBV5-1 and TRBJ1-6 provide the parts outside the CDR3, is KAGVTQTPRYLIKTRGQQVTLSCSPISGHRSVSWYQQTPGQGLQFLFEYFSETQRNKGNFPGRFSGRQFSNSRSEMNVSTLELGDSALYLCASTQGASYNSPLHFGNGTRLTVT.

This clone was seen just once. The gene calls are TRBV28 and TRBJ1-2, with 8 bases that match TRBD1. V shed 8 bases, J shed 3 bases, and the junction held 5 bases outside the gene matches. CDR3 size: 13 residues. From germline, CDR1 is MDHEN and CDR2 SYDVKM. CDR3 loop: CASGQGGDYGYTF. CDR3 DNA: TGTGCCAGCGGACAGGGAGGCGACTATGGCTACACCTTC.

This clone was picked up one time. The chain couples TRBV15 to TRBJ2-1, with 8 bases aligning to TRBD2. The V and J ends lost 5 bases and 8 bases, in that order; junction bases with no gene match: 17. CDR3 length: 17 residues. In germline, CDR1 is LNHNV, CDR2 YYDKDF (reference sequence). CDR3 loop: CATSAGVAGGFRDEQFF. In DNA form, the CDR3 reads TGTGCCACCAGCGCGGGTGTGGCGGGGGGTTTTAGGGATGAGCAGTTCTTC.

The chain has TRBV28 and TRBJ1-3; a possible D gene is TRBD1 (5 bases). CDR1 is MDHEN, CDR2 SYDVKM, per germline. Trimming left V 7 bases short and J 4 bases short, with 20 bases between. This CDR3 has 16 residues. The CDR3, as DNA: TGTGCCAGCAACGAACCCGCGGGGCAGGGAGGAAACACCATATATTTT. Translating gives CASNEPAGQGGNTIYF.

The rearrangement joins TRBV10-3 to TRBJ1-6; no firm D call. The CDR3 is 15 amino acids. V was cut by 7 bases and J by 0 bases, with 10 bases left in between. CDR1 and CDR2 from the germline V gene are ENHRY and SYGVKD. The CDR3 sequence: CAINGPSSYNSPLHF. CDR3 coding DNA: TGTGCCATCAATGGCCCGAGCTCCTATAATTCACCCCTCCACTTT.